The 26 T cell receptor beta chains in this list originate from one sample, sequenced in a study of T cells after yellow fever vaccination. MiXCR, run by TCRdb on the 5' RACE reads, gives a single entry per CDR3 protein. The table has roughly 310,000 distinct CDR3 sequences, approximately 3.8% seen once. The sample in question was PBMCs, obtained on the day of the yellow fever booster vaccination. The source of these receptors is a young man who received the YFV17D yellow fever vaccine.

This clonotype was picked up many times. The genes are TRBV28 and TRBJ2-2; D is perhaps TRBD2 (5 bases). Germline CDR1 and CDR2: MDHEN and SYDVKM. The CDR3 runs to 14 residues. V was pared by 6 bases and J by 4 bases, with 12 bases between. The CDR3 DNA is TGTGCCAGCAGCCCCTTAGGGAGCACCGGGGAGCTGTTTTTT. The encoded protein is CASSPLGSTGELFF.

The CDR3: CASSLVPHSGASSYEQYF. The DNA of the CDR3 is TGTGCCAGCAGTTTAGTTCCTCATAGCGGGGCGAGCTCCTACGAGCAGTACTTC. This chain uses TRBV12-3 or TRBV12-4 with TRBJ2-7, with TRBD2 identical over 8 bases. The CDR3 extends over 18 amino acids. Germline trimming cut 1 base from V and 0 bases from J; bases unmatched to any gene: 11.

The CDR3 sequence: CASSPQTGAEKLFF. The CDR3 nucleotides read TGTGCCAGCAGCCCACAGACGGGGGCGGAAAAACTGTTTTTT. This chain connects TRBV9 to TRBJ1-4; possibly TRBD1 for D (6 bases). V lost 4 bases and J lost 8, with 15 bases in between. The length of the CDR3 is 14 residues. CDR1 and CDR2 (germline): SGDLS, YYNGEE.

V usage is TRBV6-6 and J usage is TRBJ2-1; 8 nucleotides match TRBD1. In germline, CDR1 is MNHNY, CDR2 SVGAGI (reference sequence). The V and J ends lost 6 bases and 0 bases, in that order; junction bases with no gene match: 4. The CDR3 runs to 15 residues. The CDR3 DNA reads as TGTGCCAGCAGCGGACAGGGAAGCTCCTACAATGAGCAGTTCTTC. Its protein is CASSGQGSSYNEQFF.

This clonotype has more than one count but fewer than ten. CDR3 in DNA: TGTGCCAGCAGCCCGATGGGGACAGGGCTTAACGAGCAGTACTTC. It encodes CASSPMGTGLNEQYF. The chain recombines TRBV9 with TRBJ2-7, with 9 bases aligning to TRBD1. Germline V gives CDR1 SGDLS, CDR2 YYNGEE. The CDR3 consists of 15 residues. The V gene end was trimmed by 4 bases and the J gene end by 5 bases; junction bases not matched to a gene: 10.

This clonotype was observed at least ten times. V is TRBV9 and J is TRBJ2-7, with D perhaps matching TRBD1 (6 bases). From germline, CDR1 is SGDLS and CDR2 YYNGEE. This CDR3 contains 13 residues. The V and J ends lost 0 bases and 4 bases respectively, with 8 bases between them. For the CDR3, the DNA is TGTGCCAGCAGCGTAGCTCAGGGGTACGAGCAGTACTTC. As protein: CASSVAQGYEQYF.

Ten or more counts support this clonotype. The J gene is TRBJ2-7, the V gene TRBV2; D is perhaps TRBD1 (5 bases). V was shortened by 4 bases and J by 4 bases, with 14 bases between the two germline ends. CDR3 length equals 14 residues. The germline V gene encodes CDR1 SNHLY and CDR2 FYNNEI. CDR3 region: CASSASFTGYEQYF. CDR3 sequence (DNA): TGTGCCAGCAGTGCCTCCTTTACAGGTTACGAGCAGTACTTC.

This clonotype was detected ten times or more. This chain uses TRBV6-5 with TRBJ2-5, with no clear D. Trimming cost V 0 bases and J 5 bases, with 13 bases left between them. Germline assignment: CDR1 MNHEY and CDR2 SVGAGI. CDR3 length: 15 residues. CDR3 DNA sequence: TGTGCCAGCAGTTACTCTAGTGGGTTGGGTGAGACCCAGTACTTC. This gives the protein CASSYSSGLGETQYF.

This clonotype was counted ten times or more. The chain uses TRBV5-1 and TRBJ2-4; D gene ambiguous. The CDR3 is 14 amino acids. Germline V lookup: CDR1 SGHRS, CDR2 YFSETQ. V was shortened by 5 bases and J by 1 base, with 10 bases between the two germline ends. The CDR3, as DNA: TGCGCCAGCAGAGAATGGTCGGCCAAAAACATTCAGTACTTC. Translating gives CASREWSAKNIQYF.

This clonotype has a count of ten or more. The chain recombines TRBV6-1 with TRBJ2-7; D remains unclear. Trimming took off 0 bases at V and 0 bases at J, with 9 bases between the two ends. CDR3 length: 15 residues. Germline CDR1 is MNHNS and CDR2 is SASEGT. CDR3 DNA sequence: TGTGCCAGCAGTGAAGCGTCAGCGAGCTCCTACGAGCAGTACTTC. Translating gives CASSEASASSYEQYF.

The genes are TRBV5-1 and TRBJ2-3; D not resolved. Germline CDR1 and CDR2: SGHRS and YFSETQ. The CDR3 consists of 15 residues. V lost 4 bases to trimming and J lost 6 bases, with 18 bases between them. CDR3 DNA sequence: TGCGCCAGCAGCATAAGTCCCCTTTTCAACGATACGCAGTATTTT. Protein sequence: CASSISPLFNDTQYF.

This clonotype was found a few times. The chain joins TRBV28 to TRBJ2-7, with 7 bases identical to TRBD1. Germline V gene data show CDR1 as MDHEN and CDR2 as SYDVKM. With 7 bases clipped from V and 3 bases from J, the junction kept 3 bases outside the gene matches. The CDR3 length is 12 residues. This chain's CDR3 is CASMRQGYEQYF. The CDR3 nucleotides read TGTGCCAGCATGCGACAGGGCTACGAGCAGTACTTC. The variable domain in full, with the rest retrieved from reference TRBV28 and TRBJ2-7, is DVKVTQSSRYLVKRTGEKVFLECVQDMDHENMFWYRQDPGLGLRLIYFSYDVKMKEKGDIPEGYSVSREKKERFSLILESASTNQTSMYLCASMRQGYEQYFGPGTRLTVT.

This clonotype occurred many times. The V call is TRBV5-1, the J call TRBJ2-7, with 10 bases fitting TRBD1. Germline CDR1 SGHRS, CDR2 YFSETQ. The CDR3 is 15 amino acids. V trimming: 0 bases; J trimming: 5 bases; junction bases outside the gene matches: 5. In nucleotides, the CDR3 is TGCGCCAGCAGCTTGGAGGGACAGGGGTTCGACGAGCAGTACGTC. Its protein product is CASSLEGQGFDEQYV.

At least ten counts were recorded for this clonotype. J is TRBJ2-7 and V is TRBV29-1, with D possibly being TRBD1 or TRBD2 (5 bases each). V was clipped by 0 bases and J by 3 bases, with 15 bases between them. The CDR3 is made up of 15 amino acids. The germline gives CDR1 SQVTM, CDR2 ANQGSEA. In DNA, the CDR3 is TGCAGCGTTGAAGATGAACGGGGACGGGACTACGAGCAGTACTTC. This translates into CSVEDERGRDYEQYF.

This clonotype was observed many times. The rearrangement uses TRBV14 and TRBJ2-7; a possible D gene is TRBD1 (5 bases). Germline V gives CDR1 SGHDN, CDR2 FVKESK. This CDR3 has 14 amino acids. V lost 5 bases and J 5 bases, leaving 16 bases between the germline ends. Here the CDR3 DNA reads TGTGCCAGCAGCTCCTGGACCGACAGCCACGAGCAGTACTTC. Translated, it gives CASSSWTDSHEQYF.

This clonotype was seen only a few times. The chain is built from TRBV18 and TRBJ2-2; no reliable D call. This CDR3 is 16 amino acids long. Germline V gene lookup returns CDR1 KGHSH and CDR2 LQKENI. V dropped 3 bases and J dropped 2 bases, with 13 bases sitting between them. In DNA form, the CDR3 reads TGTGCCAGCTCACCCCAAACGACCCCAAACACCGGGGAGCTGTTTTTT. Residues: CASSPQTTPNTGELFF.

The sample holds a few counts of this clonotype. The chain recombines TRBV18 with TRBJ1-1; maybe TRBD1 (5 bases). V lost 3 bases to trimming and J lost 1 base, with 12 bases between them. In germline, CDR1 is KGHSH, CDR2 LQKENI. The CDR3 is 15 residues long. CDR3 residues: CASSPEPGSNTEAFF. The CDR3 DNA sequence: TGTGCCAGCTCACCGGAACCAGGGTCGAACACTGAAGCTTTCTTT.

This clonotype was picked up many times. The V call is TRBV5-1, the J call TRBJ2-1, with 7 bases that match TRBD2. Trimming at V came to 6 bases and at J to 7 bases, leaving 10 bases not matched to a gene. The CDR3 is 14 residues long. From germline, CDR1 is SGHRS and CDR2 YFSETQ. CDR3 region: CASMGGRVLNEQFF. The DNA of the CDR3 is TGCGCCAGCATGGGGGGGAGGGTCTTGAATGAGCAGTTCTTC.

In this sample, this clonotype turned up a few times. The chain carries TRBV12-3 or TRBV12-4 and TRBJ1-3; D not resolved. Trimming cost V 4 bases and J 4 bases, with 8 bases left between them. This CDR3 is built from 13 residues. As DNA, the CDR3 is TGTGCCAGCAGTTCCTACAGCGGAAACACCATATATTTT. Translating it yields CASSSYSGNTIYF.

The table lists this clonotype with many counts. This chain joins TRBV7-2 and TRBJ2-5, with D hard to call. Germline CDR1 SGHTA, CDR2 FQGNSA. V was shortened by 9 bases and J by 5 bases, with 10 bases between the two germline ends. This CDR3 has 11 amino acids. The CDR3 spells CASGRAETQYF. The CDR3 coding sequence is TGTGCCAGTGGCCGGGCGGAGACCCAGTACTTC.

There are a few counts of this clonotype. This chain uses TRBV24-1 with TRBJ1-1; D ambiguous. V dropped 1 base and J dropped 6 bases, with 8 bases sitting between them. Germline V gene lookup returns CDR1 KGHDR and CDR2 SFDVKD. The length of the CDR3 is 13 residues. CDR3 bases: TGTGCCACCAGTGATTTACCGGGATCTGAAGCTTTCTTT. It encodes CATSDLPGSEAFF.

The chain is built from TRBV4-2 and TRBJ2-1; D gene uncertain. The germline CDR1 and CDR2 sequences are LGHNA and YNFKEQ. There are 15 residues in the CDR3. V was clipped by 0 bases and J by 5 bases, with 11 bases between them. The CDR3 is CASSQDYGWDNEQFF. The CDR3 DNA is TGTGCCAGCAGCCAAGATTATGGGTGGGACAATGAGCAGTTCTTC.

This clonotype was counted ten times or more. The genes are TRBV7-2 and TRBJ2-7, with D perhaps being TRBD1 or TRBD2 (5 bases each). The CDR3 is 13 amino acids. V was clipped by 5 bases and J by 6 bases, with 14 bases between them. Germline CDR1 SGHTA, CDR2 FQGNSA. The CDR3 DNA reads as TGTGCCAGCAGCCTCGACGGGGCCAGCGAGCAGTACTTC. Protein: CASSLDGASEQYF.

In this sample, this clonotype turned up many times. This rearrangement joins TRBV29-1 to TRBJ2-1, with D maybe TRBD1 (7 bases). V gave up 4 bases and J gave up 2 bases, with 21 bases separating them. This CDR3 comprises 17 residues. The V gene's germline CDR1 is SQVTM and CDR2 ANQGSEA. CDR3: CSVGGDSTFSAYNEQFF. Written as DNA, the CDR3 is TGCAGCGTTGGGGGGGACAGCACATTTTCGGCCTACAATGAGCAGTTCTTC.

This clonotype showed up just a few times. The chain is built from TRBV19 and TRBJ2-7; 8 bases are a match to TRBD1. Trimming took 6 bases from V and 2 from J; bases not matched to a gene: 9. This CDR3 is built from 15 residues. Per germline, CDR1 LNHDA and CDR2 SQIVND (reference sequence). CDR3: CASRGVGQGPYEQYF. For the CDR3, the DNA is TGTGCCAGTAGGGGAGTTGGACAGGGCCCCTACGAGCAGTACTTC.

This clonotype has a count of ten or more. The rearrangement joins TRBV2 to TRBJ2-3; weak D call: TRBD1 (6 bases). The CDR3 has 14 residues. Looked up from germline, CDR1 is SNHLY and CDR2 is FYNNEI. Deletions cut 5 bases from V and 4 bases from J, with 13 bases between. The CDR3, as DNA: TGTGCCAGCAGTAAATTACAGGGTTCAGATACGCAGTATTTT. The encoded protein is CASSKLQGSDTQYF.